These 32 T cell receptor beta chains came from one sample sequenced in a study of CD8+CD57+ T cells in acquired aplastic anemia. The use of genomic DNA as template underpinned the TCR beta VDJ and CDR3 profiling. TCRdb analysed the reads with MiXCR anew, one entry per CDR3 protein. Of under 200,000 distinct CDR3 sequences listed, less than 60% are singletons. Those patients picked for sequencing had displayed CD8+CD57+ cell expansion on flow cytometry. Sequences were obtained from sorted CD4+, CD8+, or CD8+CD57+ T cells (not recorded which) from PBMCs. The source is a human donor with aplastic anemia.

The chain links TRBV29-1 to TRBJ2-7; TRBD1 matches at 9 bases. The CDR3 covers 13 residues. The junction had 6 bases not matched to a gene; V was cut back by 8 bases and J by 1 base. Germline V CDR1 and CDR2: SQVTM, ANQGSEA. The CDR3 nucleotides read TGCAGCTACCGACAGGGGGGGTCCTACGAGCAGTACTTC. This sequence encodes CSYRQGGSYEQYF.

This clonotype was counted at least ten times. The V and J genes are TRBV19 and TRBJ2-7; perhaps TRBD2 as D (5 bases). The CDR3 is made up of 15 amino acids. V was trimmed by 4 bases and J by 3 bases, leaving 16 bases between them. The germline CDR1 and CDR2 sequences are LNHDA and SQIVND (reference sequence). CDR3: CASSTTAATYYEQYF. CDR3 coding DNA: TGTGCCAGTAGTACTACAGCGGCTACCTACTACGAGCAGTACTTC.

The table lists this clonotype with many counts. This chain links TRBV12-3 or TRBV12-4 with TRBJ2-5, with D unresolved. The CDR3 sequence is 12 residues long. V gave up 6 bases and J gave up 3 bases, with 8 bases separating them. The CDR3 region is CASRATKETQYF. CDR3 nucleotides: TGTGCCAGCAGGGCGACGAAAGAGACCCAGTACTTC.

Note on this clonotype: One base away lies a much larger clone, so this may be a sequencing read error. The V call is TRBV19, the J call TRBJ1-6, with a possible D match to TRBD1 (5 bases). Trimming removed 7 bases at V and 4 bases at J, with 17 bases between. CDR3 length equals 16 residues. CDR1 is LNHDA, CDR2 SQIVND, per germline (reference sequence). The CDR3 DNA is TGTGCCAGTAAACTTCAGGGTGGCTATTATAATTCACCCCTCCACTTT. Protein product: CASKLQGGYYNSPLHF.

This clonotype showed up many times. The chain recombines TRBV28 with TRBJ2-1; 8 bases are shared with TRBD1. CDR1 is MDHEN, CDR2 SYDVKM, per germline. V lost 6 bases, J lost 10 bases, and 5 bases stayed unmatched. The CDR3 runs 12 residues. The chain's CDR3 is CASRTGAHEQFF. The CDR3 DNA follows: TGTGCCAGCAGGACAGGGGCTCACGAGCAGTTCTTC.

With respect to this clonotype: Mismatch with germline at one junction end may stem from a read error. The V and J genes are TRBV15 and TRBJ1-1, with 7 bases identical to TRBD1. Germline assignment: CDR1 LNHNV and CDR2 YYDKDF (reference sequence). This CDR3 is 16 amino acids long. CDR3 in amino acids: CAISRRTGVSNTEAFF. In DNA, the CDR3 is TGTGCCATCAGCAGACGAACAGGGGTCTCGAACACTGAAGCTTTCTTT.

This chain links TRBV10-2 with TRBJ1-1; D is unresolved. Germline CDR1 and CDR2: WSHSY and SAAADI. The V end lost 2 bases, the J end lost 4 bases, and 8 bases lay between the germline ends. This CDR3 has 13 residues. The CDR3 sequence: CASSETGFTEAFF. The CDR3 DNA reads as TGCGCCAGCAGTGAGACGGGCTTCACTGAAGCTTTCTTT.

A note on this clonotype: This may stem from a read error, because a much larger clone lies one nucleotide away. CDR3 nucleotide sequence: TGTGCCAGCAGCTTGGGTAGCGGGGCGAACACCGGGGAGCTGCTTTTT. Translated, it gives CASSLGSGANTGELLF. The rearrangement uses TRBV7-3 and TRBJ2-2; TRBD2 agrees at 8 bases. Germline V gene sequence: CDR1 SGHTA, CDR2 FQGTGA. The CDR3 length is 16 residues. The variable domain in full, with the rest retrieved from reference TRBV7-3 and TRBJ2-2, is GAGVSQTPSNKVTEKGKYVELRCDPISGHTALYWYRQSLGQGPEFLIYFQGTGAADDSGLPNDRFFAVRPEGSVSTLKIQRTERGDSAVYLCASSLGSGANTGELLFGEGSRLTVL.

This clonotype was picked up many times. This sequence joins TRBV6-1 and TRBJ2-7; TRBD1 aligns across 11 bases. The CDR3 is made up of 14 amino acids. V dropped 7 bases and J dropped 3; count of bases not matched to a gene: 5. Germline CDR1 is MNHNS and CDR2 is SASEGT. CDR3 loop: CASKAGQGGYEQYF. The CDR3 DNA follows: TGTGCCAGCAAGGCGGGACAGGGGGGCTACGAGCAGTACTTC.

This chain joins TRBV10-1 and TRBJ2-1; possibly TRBD1 for D (8 bases). Germline assignment: CDR1 WNHNN and CDR2 SYGVQD (reference sequence). The CDR3 contains 16 residues. V was clipped by 0 bases and J by 5 bases, with 14 bases between them. The CDR3 reads CASSESVQGGDNEQFF. DNA of the CDR3: TGCGCCAGCAGTGAGTCAGTACAGGGGGGGGACAATGAGCAGTTCTTC.

V and J are TRBV2 and TRBJ1-2; 9 positions match TRBD1. CDR1 is SNHLY and CDR2 is FYNNEI in the germline V gene. Trimming removed 1 base from V and 2 bases from J; junction bases left unmatched: 5. This CDR3 comprises 16 residues. CDR3 sequence reads: CASSEGGQGPNYGYTF. The CDR3 DNA reads as TGTGCCAGCAGTGAAGGGGGACAGGGCCCCAACTATGGCTACACCTTC. Full variable domain (outside the CDR3, taken from reference TRBV2 and TRBJ1-2): EPEVTQTPSHQVTQMGQEVILRCVPISNHLYFYWYRQILGQKVEFLVSFYNNEISEKSEIFDDQFSVERPDGSNFTLKIRSTKLEDSAMYFCASSEGGQGPNYGYTFGSGTRLTVV.

The chain carries TRBV10-2 and TRBJ2-5; D is uncertain. Germline V gene lookup returns CDR1 WSHSY and CDR2 SAAADI. V gave up 3 bases and J gave up 2 bases, with 7 bases separating them. There are 13 residues in the CDR3. The CDR3 protein is CASSDTVQETQYF. In DNA, the CDR3 is TGCGCCAGCAGTGACACAGTTCAAGAGACCCAGTACTTC.

With regard to this clonotype: Given the absence of the conserved phenylalanine or tryptophan at the CDR3 end, a read error is likely. The chain recombines TRBV6-5 with TRBJ1-5, with a possible D match to TRBD1 (6 bases). Trimming removed 0 bases at V and 5 bases at J, with 14 bases between. The CDR3 is 16 residues long. Germline V lookup: CDR1 MNHEY, CDR2 SVGAGI. The CDR3 loop reads CASSYSGATADQPQHL. The DNA for the CDR3 is TGTGCCAGCAGTTACTCGGGGGCCACAGCGGATCAGCCCCAGCATCTT.

This clonotype has a count of ten or more. The chain carries TRBV2 and TRBJ2-6; D might be TRBD1 (5 bases). The germline gives CDR1 SNHLY, CDR2 FYNNEI. The V gene lost 6 bases and the J gene lost 4 bases, with 10 bases spanning the gap. This CDR3 contains 14 residues. This CDR3 reads CASRRGLGANVLTF. As DNA, the CDR3 is TGTGCCAGCAGAAGGGGCCTCGGGGCCAACGTCCTGACTTTC.

This clonotype was counted many times. The J gene is TRBJ1-2, the V gene TRBV19; possible D gene TRBD1, 6 bases. V gave up 7 bases and J gave up 4 bases, with 13 bases separating them. CDR1 is LNHDA, CDR2 SQIVND, per germline (reference sequence). The CDR3 spans 13 residues. The CDR3 loop is CASNLDRTYGYTF. The CDR3 DNA reads as TGTGCCAGTAATCTTGACAGGACCTATGGCTACACCTTC.

The V and J genes are TRBV19 and TRBJ1-1; no clear D gene. The CDR3 has 15 amino acids. V shed 7 bases and J shed 4 bases, with 19 bases lying between them. Germline V lookup: CDR1 LNHDA, CDR2 SQIVND (reference sequence). The CDR3 DNA follows: TGTGCCAGTAAGAACACCGAGTCAGTTATCACTGAAGCTTTCTTT. This gives the protein CASKNTESVITEAFF.

V is TRBV15 and J is TRBJ1-5; TRBD1 agrees at 8 bases. The CDR3 spans 15 residues. Germline V gene lookup returns CDR1 LNHNV and CDR2 YYDKDF (reference sequence). The V and J ends lost 5 bases and 6 bases, in that order; junction bases with no gene match: 9. The CDR3 DNA reads TGTGCCACCAGCCGCGAACAGGGGGGGTTTCAGCCCCAGCATTTT. Its protein is CATSREQGGFQPQHF.

In its sample, this clonotype was seen a few times. This chain links TRBV15 with TRBJ2-3, with D uncertain. The CDR3 is 14 residues long. CDR1 is LNHNV and CDR2 is YYDKDF in the germline V gene (reference sequence). V gave up 1 base and J gave up 1 base, with 6 bases separating them. The CDR3 bases are TGTGCCACCAGCAGAGGAAAAGGCACAGATACGCAGTATTTT. It specifies CATSRGKGTDTQYF.

This clonotype showed up many times. The CDR3 DNA reads as TGTGCCAGCAGTTCTTACAGGGGCAGGGCTTTCTTT. Its protein is CASSSYRGRAFF. The V gene is TRBV12-3 or TRBV12-4, the J gene TRBJ1-1; 7 bases map to TRBD1. The CDR3 sequence is 12 residues long. Trimming took 4 bases from V and 11 from J; bases not matched to a gene: 7.

This clonotype was counted ten times or more. CDR3 sequence reads: CASSLGTGQSTDTQYF. The CDR3 DNA reads as TGCGCCAGCAGCTTGGGGACAGGGCAGAGCACAGATACGCAGTATTTT. This sequence joins TRBV5-1 and TRBJ2-3; 8 bases are a match to TRBD1. The CDR3 contains 16 residues. Trimming at V came to 0 bases and at J to 0 bases, leaving 3 bases not matched to a gene. The V gene's germline CDR1 is SGHRS and CDR2 YFSETQ. Looking up the rest from reference TRBV5-1 and TRBJ2-3 gives the full variable domain: KAGVTQTPRYLIKTRGQQVTLSCSPISGHRSVSWYQQTPGQGLQFLFEYFSETQRNKGNFPGRFSGRQFSNSRSEMNVSTLELGDSALYLCASSLGTGQSTDTQYFGPGTRLTVL.

This clonotype was counted at least ten times. The chain has TRBV20-1 and TRBJ2-1; 9 positions agree with TRBD2. The germline V gene has CDR1 DFQATT and CDR2 SNEGSKA (reference sequence). V was clipped by 3 bases and J by 6 bases; unmatched bases: 9. The CDR3 has 15 residues. DNA of the CDR3: TGCAGTGCTAGCGGGTTGCTAGCGGGATTCAATGAGCAGTTCTTC. It specifies CSASGLLAGFNEQFF.

The V call is TRBV7-3, the J call TRBJ2-1; D might be TRBD1 or TRBD2, each matching 5 bases. Germline CDR1 reads SGHTA; CDR2 reads FQGTGA. This CDR3 has 14 residues. Deletions cut 6 bases from V and 9 bases from J, with 18 bases between. CDR3 coding DNA: TGTGCCAGCAGTCCGGGGCGAAGGATGGGTGAGCAGTTCTTC. Translation: CASSPGRRMGEQFF.

This CDR3 reads CASSLDRNSPLHF. In nucleotides, the CDR3 is TGCGCCAGCAGCTTGGACAGGAATTCACCCCTCCACTTT. J is TRBJ1-6 and V is TRBV5-1; a weak D match, TRBD1 (5 bases). The ends were cut back, 0 bases at V and 7 bases at J, with 5 bases in the middle. This CDR3 contains 13 residues. The germline CDR1 and CDR2 sequences are SGHRS and YFSETQ.

This clonotype was recorded at least ten times. The chain has TRBV7-2 and TRBJ2-5; D is possibly TRBD2 (7 bases). Germline V CDR1 and CDR2: SGHTA, FQGNSA. V gave up 1 base and J gave up 7 bases, with 19 bases separating them. This CDR3 has 16 amino acids. The CDR3 loop is CASSLGSGTGRGTQYF. The CDR3 region has the DNA TGTGCCAGCAGCTTAGGGAGCGGGACGGGCAGGGGGACCCAGTACTTC.

This clonotype has ten or more counts. V usage is TRBV30 and J usage is TRBJ1-1, with D uncertain. Trimming took 2 bases from V and 6 from J, leaving 10 bases between them. This CDR3 is 12 amino acids long. CDR1 and CDR2 (germline): GTSNPN, SVGIG (reference sequence). The CDR3 nucleotides read TGTGCCTGGAGTCCCCCGCACCCTGAAGCTTTCTTT. As protein: CAWSPPHPEAFF. Full variable domain (outside the CDR3, taken from reference TRBV30 and TRBJ1-1): SQTIHQWPATLVQPVGSPLSLECTVEGTSNPNLYWYRQAAGRGLQLLFYSVGIGQISSEVPQNLSASRPQDRQFILSSKKLLLSDSGFYLCAWSPPHPEAFFGQGTRLTVV.

On this clonotype itself: A much bigger clone sits one base away, suggesting this may be a read error. The CDR3 loop reads CTSRAPSSAEQYF. The DNA of the CDR3 is TGTACCAGCAGGGCCCCCTCAAGCGCCGAGCAGTACTTC. The genes are TRBV6-1 and TRBJ2-7, with a possible D match to TRBD1 (5 bases). Germline V lookup: CDR1 MNHNS, CDR2 SASEGT. The CDR3 is 13 amino acids.

This chain connects TRBV11-1 to TRBJ2-3; 11 nucleotides agree with TRBD2. The CDR3 consists of 15 residues. The V and J ends lost 4 bases and 4 bases, in that order; junction bases with no gene match: 4. Looked up from germline, CDR1 is SGHAT and CDR2 is FQDESV (reference sequence). The DNA for the CDR3 is TGTGCCAGCAGCTCGCTAGCGGGGGGTTCAGATACGCAGTATTTT. Translating gives CASSSLAGGSDTQYF.

V usage is TRBV2 and J usage is TRBJ1-5, with D unresolved. Between the trimmed V and J ends, which lost 7 bases and 2 bases, there was a span of 9 bases. This CDR3 contains 13 residues. The V gene's germline CDR1 is SNHLY and CDR2 FYNNEI. CDR3 coding DNA: TGTGCCAGCAAGGTTGAGGGCAATCAGCCCCAGCATTTT. Amino acid sequence: CASKVEGNQPQHF. Based on the CDR3 plus reference TRBV2 and TRBJ1-5, the full variable domain is EPEVTQTPSHQVTQMGQEVILRCVPISNHLYFYWYRQILGQKVEFLVSFYNNEISEKSEIFDDQFSVERPDGSNFTLKIRSTKLEDSAMYFCASKVEGNQPQHFGDGTRLSIL.

This clonotype was seen repeatedly, ten times or more. The chain has TRBV12-3 or TRBV12-4 and TRBJ2-7; TRBD2 matches at 12 bases. The CDR3 is made up of 16 amino acids. V dropped 5 bases and J dropped 6; count of bases not matched to a gene: 11. Here the CDR3 reads CASSANRLAGVFEQYF. CDR3 sequence (DNA): TGTGCCAGCAGTGCCAATCGACTAGCGGGGGTTTTCGAGCAGTACTTC.

This clonotype has at least ten counts. The chain links TRBV9 to TRBJ2-3; 12 bases line up with TRBD2. V gave up 4 bases and J gave up 0 bases; unmatched junction bases: 3. The CDR3 runs to 16 residues. The germline V gene has CDR1 SGDLS and CDR2 YYNGEE. As DNA, the CDR3 is TGTGCCAGCAGCAAACTAGCGGGAGGAAGCACAGATACGCAGTATTTT. Its protein product is CASSKLAGGSTDTQYF.

As concerns this clonotype: Germline and junction disagree at one end, which may indicate a read error. V is TRBV5-5 and J is TRBJ2-2; TRBD2 matches 10 bases. Per germline, CDR1 SGHKS and CDR2 YYEKEE (reference sequence). The CDR3 totals 13 residues. The CDR3 sequence: CASSPVGLAELSF. CDR3 nucleotides: TGTGCCAGCAGCCCGGTAGGACTAGCGGAGCTGTCTTTT.

This clonotype was counted at least ten times. The gene calls are TRBV7-2 and TRBJ2-2; 7 nucleotides match TRBD2. With 4 bases clipped from V and 2 bases from J, the junction kept 7 bases outside the gene matches. Germline CDR1 and CDR2: SGHTA and FQGNSA. The CDR3 is made up of 16 amino acids. The CDR3 sequence is CASSYAGLPNTGELFF. CDR3 nucleotides: TGTGCCAGCAGCTACGCGGGACTACCAAACACCGGGGAGCTGTTTTTT.